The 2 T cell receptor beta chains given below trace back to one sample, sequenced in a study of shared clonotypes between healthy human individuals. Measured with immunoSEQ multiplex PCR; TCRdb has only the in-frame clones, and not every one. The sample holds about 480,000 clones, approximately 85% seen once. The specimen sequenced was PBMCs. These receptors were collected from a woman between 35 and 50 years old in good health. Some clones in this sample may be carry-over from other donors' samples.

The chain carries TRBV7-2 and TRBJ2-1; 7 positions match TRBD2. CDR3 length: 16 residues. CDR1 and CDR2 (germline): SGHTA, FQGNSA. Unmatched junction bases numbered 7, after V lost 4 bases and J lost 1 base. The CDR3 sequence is CASSSEGGRSYNEQFF. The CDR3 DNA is TGTGCCAGCAGCTCCGAGGGCGGGAGATCCTACAATGAGCAGTTCTTC.

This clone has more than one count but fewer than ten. This CDR3 is CASSIRTGNGYTF. The CDR3 region has the DNA TGTGCCAGTAGTATCCGGACAGGGAATGGCTACACCTTC. This sequence joins TRBV19 and TRBJ1-2, with TRBD1 identical over 8 bases. V lost 3 bases, J lost 6 bases, and 3 bases stayed unmatched. Germline V gives CDR1 LNHDA, CDR2 SQIVND (reference sequence). The CDR3 sequence is 13 residues long.